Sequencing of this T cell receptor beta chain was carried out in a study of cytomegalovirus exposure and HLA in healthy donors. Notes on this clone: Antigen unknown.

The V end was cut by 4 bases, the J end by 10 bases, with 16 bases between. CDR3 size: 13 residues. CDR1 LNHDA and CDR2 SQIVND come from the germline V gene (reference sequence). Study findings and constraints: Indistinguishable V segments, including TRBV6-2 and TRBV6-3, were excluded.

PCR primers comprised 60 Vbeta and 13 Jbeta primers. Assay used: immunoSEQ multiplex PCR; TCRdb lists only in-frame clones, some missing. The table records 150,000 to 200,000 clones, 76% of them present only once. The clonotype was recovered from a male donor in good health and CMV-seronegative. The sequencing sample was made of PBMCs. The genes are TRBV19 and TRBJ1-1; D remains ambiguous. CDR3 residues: CASSTGQTFGAFF. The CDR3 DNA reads TGTGCCAGTAGTACTGGGCAGACCTTTGGAGCTTTCTTT.